This T cell receptor beta chain was captured in a study of Graves' ophthalmopathy and Graves' hyperthyroidism. This clonotype occurred many times. The authors amplified TCR beta CDR3 regions, and they did so from RNA transcripts for repertoire sequencing. An initial RT-PCR round employing HTBI primers preceded a second-round multiplex PCR. From the multiplex PCR reads, TCRdb called clonotypes with MiXCR, one entry per CDR3 protein. Of about 480,000 distinct CDR3 sequences in the sample, approximately 15% are singletons; the top ten hold 8% to 10%. The CDR3 sequence is 13 residues long. Per germline, CDR1 SGHKS and CDR2 YYEKEE (reference sequence). V was clipped by 0 bases and J by 2 bases, with 5 bases between them.

This TCR came from a woman aged 25 to 45 with Graves' ophthalmopathy. The rearrangement links TRBV5-5 to TRBJ2-5; D unresolved. The sample taken for sequencing was blood. CDR3 nucleotide sequence: TGTGCCAGCAGCTTGGCCGCGCAAGAGACCCAGTACTTC. It is translated as CASSLAAQETQYF.